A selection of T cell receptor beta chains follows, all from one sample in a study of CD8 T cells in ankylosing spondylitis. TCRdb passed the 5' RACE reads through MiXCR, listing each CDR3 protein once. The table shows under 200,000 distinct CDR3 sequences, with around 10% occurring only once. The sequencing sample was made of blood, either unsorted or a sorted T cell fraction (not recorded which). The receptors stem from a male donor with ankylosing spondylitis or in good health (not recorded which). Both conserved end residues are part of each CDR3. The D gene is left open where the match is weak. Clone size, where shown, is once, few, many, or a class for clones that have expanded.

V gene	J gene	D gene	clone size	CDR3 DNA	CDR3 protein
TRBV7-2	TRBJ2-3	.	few	TGTGCCAGCAGCTTTGGGCCACAACATACGCAGTATTTT	CASSFGPQHTQYF
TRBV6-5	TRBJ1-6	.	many	TGTGCCAGCAGTTACGAGGGACCTGCGACCCTCCACTTT	CASSYEGPATLHF
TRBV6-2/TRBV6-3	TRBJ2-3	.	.	TGTGCCAGCAGTCCCCGGGGGACACCAAACGGGGATACGCAGTATTTT	CASSPRGTPNGDTQYF
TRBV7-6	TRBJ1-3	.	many	TGTGCCAGCAGCTCCTGGGAAACAGGGCTCTCTGGAAACACCATATATTTT	CASSSWETGLSGNTIYF
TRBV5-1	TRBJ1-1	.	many	TGCGCCAGCAGCCCAGACCCGGGACTTATGAACACTGAAGCTTTCTTT	CASSPDPGLMNTEAFF
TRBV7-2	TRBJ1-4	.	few	TGTGCCAGCAGCCAGACTGTCGCTAATGAAAAACTGTTTTTT	CASSQTVANEKLFF
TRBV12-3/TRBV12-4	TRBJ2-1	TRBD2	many	TGTGCCAGCAGCCCGACTAGCGGGAGTGCGGGAGAGCAGTTCTTC	CASSPTSGSAGEQFF
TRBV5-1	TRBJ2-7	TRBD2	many	TGCGCCAGCAGCGTAACTAGCGGGACTTACGAGCAGTACTTC	CASSVTSGTYEQYF
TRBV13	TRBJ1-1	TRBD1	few	TGTGCCAGCAGCGGACAGGGGCCCGACACTGAAGCTTTCTTT	CASSGQGPDTEAFF
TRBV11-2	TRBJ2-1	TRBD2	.	TGTGCCAGCAGCACTCGGAGCGGGAGGGCCTTTGGTGAGCAGTTCTTC	CASSTRSGRAFGEQFF
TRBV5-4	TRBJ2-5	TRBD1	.	TGTGCCAGCAGCTTATACCCGGACAGGGTTGAGACCCAGTACTTC	CASSLYPDRVETQYF
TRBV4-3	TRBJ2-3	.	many	TGCGCCAGCAGCCAAGACCACCGACTAGGTGGTGCAGATACGCAGTATTTT	CASSQDHRLGGADTQYF
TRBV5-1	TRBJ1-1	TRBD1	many	TGCGCCAGCAGCAATGGACAGGGTGGACGTTGGGGCACTGAAGCTTTCTTT	CASSNGQGGRWGTEAFF
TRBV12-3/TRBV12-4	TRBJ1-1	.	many	TGTGCCAGCAGTCTCACCGGGGCTCCGAACACTGAAGCTTTCTTT	CASSLTGAPNTEAFF
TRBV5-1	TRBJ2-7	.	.	TGCGCCAGCAGTCAGGCAGATCCTACCTACGAGCAGTACTTC	CASSQADPTYEQYF
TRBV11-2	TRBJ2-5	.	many	TGTGCCAGCAGCTTTGGGGGGAAGCCCCAAGAGACCCAGTACTTC	CASSFGGKPQETQYF
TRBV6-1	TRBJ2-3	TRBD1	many	TGTGCCAGCAGTAAGGGACAGAGGACAGATACGCAGTATTTT	CASSKGQRTDTQYF
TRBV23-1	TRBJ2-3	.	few	TGCGCCAGACGACAGTCCTGTAGCACAGATACGCAGTATTTT	CARRQSCSTDTQYF
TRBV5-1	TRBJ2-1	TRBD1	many	TGCGCCAGCAGCTCCCTACGGACAGGGAGTGACAATGAGCAGTTCTTC	CASSSLRTGSDNEQFF
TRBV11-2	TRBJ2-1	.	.	TGTGCCAGCAGCTTAGGCCTAGAGGAAACCAGAAATGAGCAGTTCTTC	CASSLGLEETRNEQFF
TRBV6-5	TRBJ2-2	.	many	TGTGCCAGCAGTTTCTCCAGGGTCTCCGGGGAGCTGTTTTTT	CASSFSRVSGELFF
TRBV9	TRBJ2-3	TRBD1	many	TGTGCCAGCAGCGTAAGGGACAGTTCAGATACGCAGTATTTT	CASSVRDSSDTQYF
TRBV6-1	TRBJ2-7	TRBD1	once	TGTGCCAGCAGCTCCGGGACAGGGTATACGTACTTC	CASSSGTGYTYF
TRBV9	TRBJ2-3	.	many	TGTGCCAGCAGCTTCCTCGGGGACACAGATACGCAGTATTTT	CASSFLGDTDTQYF
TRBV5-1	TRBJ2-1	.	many	TGCGCCAGCAACTTGGAAGTGACTAGCAATGAGCAGTTCTTC	CASNLEVTSNEQFF
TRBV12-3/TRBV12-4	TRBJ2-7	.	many	TGTGCCAGCAGTCCAGGACTAAGCTCCTACGAGCAGTACTTC	CASSPGLSSYEQYF
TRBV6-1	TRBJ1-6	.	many	TGTGCCAGCAGTCCCGGACAGATTTATAATTCACCCCTCCACTTT	CASSPGQIYNSPLHF
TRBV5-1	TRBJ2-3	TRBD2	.	TGCGCCAGCAGCTCCGGGACTAGCGGGGGGGCAGATACGCAGTATTTT	CASSSGTSGGADTQYF
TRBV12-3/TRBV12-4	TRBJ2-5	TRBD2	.	TGTGCCAGCGGACTAGCGGGAGTTGAGACCCAGTACTTC	CASGLAGVETQYF
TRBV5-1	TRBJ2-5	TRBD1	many	TGCGCCAGCAGCCCGACAGGGTGGAGAGAGACCCAGTACTTC	CASSPTGWRETQYF
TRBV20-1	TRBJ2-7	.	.	TGCAGTGCTAGAGACAGCAATAGGGGAACTGGCGTTGGGTTC	CSARDSNRGTGVGF
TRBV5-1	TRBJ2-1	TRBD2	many	TGCGCCAGCAGCGGCTCCGGGACTAGCGGGTCCAATGAGCAGTTCTTC	CASSGSGTSGSNEQFF
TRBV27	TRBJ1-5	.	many	TGTGCCAGCAAACCCGAGGGTTATAGCAATCAGCCCCAGCATTTT	CASKPEGYSNQPQHF
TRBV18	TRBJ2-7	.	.	TGTGCCAGCTCACCGACAAGCGGGTACTCCTACGAGCAGTACTTC	CASSPTSGYSYEQYF
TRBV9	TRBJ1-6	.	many	TGTGCCAGCAGCGGGGGCTTAAATTCACCCCTCCACTTT	CASSGGLNSPLHF
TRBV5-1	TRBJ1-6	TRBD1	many	TGCGCCAGCAGCCCGGGACAGGGGAATTCACCCCTCCACTTT	CASSPGQGNSPLHF
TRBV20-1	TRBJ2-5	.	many	TGCAGTGCTAGAGGTACCCTTCCCAGGGAAGAGACCCAGTACTTC	CSARGTLPREETQYF
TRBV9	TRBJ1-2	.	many	TGTGCCAGCAGCCCTCGTCCAGGGAGTGTGGGGGGCTACACCTTC	CASSPRPGSVGGYTF
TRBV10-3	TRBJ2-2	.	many	TGTGCCGTCGGACAGAACACCGGGGAGCTGTTTTTT	CAVGQNTGELFF
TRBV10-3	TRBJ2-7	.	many	TGTGCCATCAAGCGTGAAGCGGAGTCGGGCGAGCAGTACTTC	CAIKREAESGEQYF
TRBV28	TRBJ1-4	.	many	TGTGCCAGCAGTTTGGGGCAGGCTAATGAAAAACTGTTTTTT	CASSLGQANEKLFF